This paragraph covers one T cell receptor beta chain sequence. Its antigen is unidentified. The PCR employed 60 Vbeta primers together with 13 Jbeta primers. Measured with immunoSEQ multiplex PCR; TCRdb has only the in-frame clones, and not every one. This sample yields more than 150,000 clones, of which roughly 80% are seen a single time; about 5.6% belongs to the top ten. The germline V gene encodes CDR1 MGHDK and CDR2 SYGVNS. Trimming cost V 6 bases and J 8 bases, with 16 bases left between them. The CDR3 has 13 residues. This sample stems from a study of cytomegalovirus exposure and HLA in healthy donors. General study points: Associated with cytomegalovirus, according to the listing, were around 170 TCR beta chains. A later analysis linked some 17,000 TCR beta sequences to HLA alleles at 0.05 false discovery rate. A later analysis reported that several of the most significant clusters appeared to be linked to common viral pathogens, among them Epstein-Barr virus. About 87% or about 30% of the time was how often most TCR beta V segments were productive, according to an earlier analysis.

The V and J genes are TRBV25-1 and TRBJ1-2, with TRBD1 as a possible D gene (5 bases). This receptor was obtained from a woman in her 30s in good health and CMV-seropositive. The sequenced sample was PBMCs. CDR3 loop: CASRETVSIGYTF. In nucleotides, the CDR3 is TGTGCCAGCAGGGAGACAGTTTCTATAGGCTACACCTTC.